The 25 T cell receptor beta chains presented below share a single source sample, sequenced in a study of cytomegalovirus exposure and HLA in healthy donors. The study ran its PCR with 60 Vbeta and 13 Jbeta primers. Produced via immunoSEQ multiplex PCR; TCRdb's table is partial and in-frame only. The repertoire consists of 110,000 or so clones, with around 82% occurring once and the leading ten covering 5.4%. The sequenced material came from PBMCs. These receptor sequences come from a woman in her 30s in good health and CMV-seropositive.

This chain joins TRBV19 and TRBJ1-2; 8 bases map to TRBD1. Per the germline V gene, CDR1 is LNHDA and CDR2 is SQIVND (reference sequence). CDR3 length: 15 residues. V was pared by 3 bases and J by 2 bases, with 5 bases of the junction left unmatched. CDR3 in amino acids: CASSIGQGRNYGYTF. CDR3 coding DNA: TGTGCCAGTAGTATCGGACAGGGTCGGAACTATGGCTACACCTTC.

This chain joins TRBV9 and TRBJ1-5; D ambiguous. V lost 0 bases, J lost 7 bases, and 5 bases lay in between. CDR1 and CDR2 (germline): SGDLS, YYNGEE. This CDR3 contains 12 residues. CDR3 amino acids: CASSVDGQPQHF. DNA for the CDR3: TGTGCCAGCAGCGTAGATGGCCAGCCCCAGCATTTT.

The chain joins TRBV7-6 to TRBJ1-1; maybe TRBD1 (6 bases). V dropped 6 bases and J dropped 0 bases, with 17 bases sitting between them. The CDR3 runs 16 residues. Germline CDR1 and CDR2: SGHVS and FNYEAQ. In DNA form, the CDR3 reads TGTGCCAGCAGTCGAGGTGGGGGGGCGTTGAACACTGAAGCTTTCTTT. It yields the protein CASSRGGGALNTEAFF.

This clone showed up just once. The CDR3 bases are TGTGCCAGTAGTATGCTGACAGGGTGGATCTATGGCTACACCTTC. It specifies CASSMLTGWIYGYTF. The chain employs TRBV19 and TRBJ1-2; 7 bases line up with TRBD1. Germline V CDR1 and CDR2: LNHDA, SQIVND (reference sequence). With 3 bases clipped from V and 4 bases from J, the junction kept 8 bases outside the gene matches. The CDR3 contains 15 residues.

This clone was seen a handful of times. In DNA form, the CDR3 reads TGCGCCAGCAGCTTGACGGGACAGGGGACGTGGGGTAACACCGGGGAGCTGTTTTTT. Encoded protein: CASSLTGQGTWGNTGELFF. The rearrangement uses TRBV5-1 and TRBJ2-2; TRBD1 matches 10 bases. The CDR3 is 19 amino acids. The V and J ends lost 1 base and 2 bases, in that order; junction bases with no gene match: 11. Germline V gives CDR1 SGHRS, CDR2 YFSETQ.

This chain joins TRBV5-1 and TRBJ2-7, with 7 nucleotides matching TRBD2. Looked up from germline, CDR1 is SGHRS and CDR2 is YFSETQ. V gave up 4 bases and J gave up 4 bases; unmatched junction bases: 8. CDR3 size: 14 residues. CDR3 DNA: TGCGCCAGCAGCATTGGGGGAGGGCGATACGAGCAGTACTTC. This codes for CASSIGGGRYEQYF.

The CDR3 DNA follows: TGCGCCAGCAGCTTGGTGTTTAGTTTCACCGGGGAGCTGTTTTTT. Amino acid sequence: CASSLVFSFTGELFF. The chain carries TRBV5-1 and TRBJ2-2; D gene ambiguous. The germline gives CDR1 SGHRS, CDR2 YFSETQ. Trimming removed 0 bases from V and 4 bases from J, with 10 bases in between. The CDR3 runs 15 residues. The full variable domain, with the rest looked up from reference TRBV5-1 and TRBJ2-2, is KAGVTQTPRYLIKTRGQQVTLSCSPISGHRSVSWYQQTPGQGLQFLFEYFSETQRNKGNFPGRFSGRQFSNSRSEMNVSTLELGDSALYLCASSLVFSFTGELFFGEGSRLTVL.

The chain carries TRBV5-1 and TRBJ1-2; no firm D call. CDR3 size: 13 residues. Trimming left V 0 bases short and J 7 bases short, with 10 bases between. The germline V gene has CDR1 SGHRS and CDR2 YFSETQ. The CDR3 DNA follows: TGCGCCAGCAGCTTGGCCGAGGGTTCTGGCTACACCTTC. Its protein is CASSLAEGSGYTF. The variable domain in full, completed from reference TRBV5-1 and TRBJ1-2, reads KAGVTQTPRYLIKTRGQQVTLSCSPISGHRSVSWYQQTPGQGLQFLFEYFSETQRNKGNFPGRFSGRQFSNSRSEMNVSTLELGDSALYLCASSLAEGSGYTFGSGTRLTVV.

This clone was observed a handful of times. CDR3 nucleotides: TGCAGCGGCGGACAGGCCCAGGGACCCCAGCATTTT. Translated, it gives CSGGQAQGPQHF. This chain connects TRBV29-1 to TRBJ1-5, with 7 nucleotides matching TRBD1. Per germline, CDR1 SQVTM and CDR2 ANQGSEA. The CDR3 has 12 amino acids. J was trimmed by 10 bases and V by 7 bases; bases with no gene match: 10.

This clone has a handful of counts. The chain combines TRBV7-6 with TRBJ2-1; TRBD2 agrees at 9 bases. Germline V CDR1 and CDR2: SGHVS, FNYEAQ. CDR3 size: 16 residues. J gave up 7 bases and V 0 bases, and 7 bases lay outside the gene matches. The chain's CDR3 is CASSLATSGLPNEQFF. The DNA for the CDR3 is TGTGCCAGCAGCTTAGCGACTAGCGGCCTTCCGAATGAGCAGTTCTTC.

This chain links TRBV9 with TRBJ1-2, with D hard to call. The germline gives CDR1 SGDLS, CDR2 YYNGEE. The CDR3 runs to 12 residues. The V gene lost 6 bases and the J gene lost 4 bases, with 10 bases spanning the gap. CDR3 amino acids: CASMRGSYGYTF. The DNA for the CDR3 is TGTGCCAGCATGCGGGGTAGCTATGGCTACACCTTC. The complete variable domain, with remaining parts taken from reference TRBV9 and TRBJ1-2, reads DSGVTQTPKHLITATGQRVTLRCSPRSGDLSVYWYQQSLDQGLQFLIQYYNGEERAKGNILERFSAQQFPDLHSELNLSSLELGDSALYFCASMRGSYGYTFGSGTRLTVV.

The chain recombines TRBV19 with TRBJ1-4; 8 nucleotides line up with TRBD1. Trimming at V came to 4 bases and at J to 13 bases, leaving 5 bases not matched to a gene. This CDR3 comprises 12 residues. The germline gives CDR1 LNHDA, CDR2 SQIVND (reference sequence). The CDR3: CASSTGGEVLFF. The CDR3 bases are TGTGCCAGTAGTACAGGGGGCGAGGTACTGTTTTTT.

The chain recombines TRBV5-1 with TRBJ1-5, with D unresolved. Germline V gives CDR1 SGHRS, CDR2 YFSETQ. The CDR3 has 15 residues. V was cut by 3 bases and J by 4 bases, with 14 bases left in between. The CDR3 reads CASSSDPTPNQPQHF. The CDR3, as DNA: TGCGCCAGCAGCTCTGATCCCACACCAAATCAGCCCCAGCATTTT.

The chain couples TRBV29-1 to TRBJ2-7, with D maybe TRBD1 (5 bases). The germline V gene encodes CDR1 SQVTM and CDR2 ANQGSEA. This CDR3 is built from 13 residues. The V gene lost 5 bases and the J gene lost 1 base, with 12 bases spanning the gap. CDR3 DNA: TGCAGCGTTTCCAGGGAAGTATCCTACGAGCAGTACTTC. Translating it yields CSVSREVSYEQYF.

This chain connects TRBV13 to TRBJ1-5, with D perhaps TRBD1 (6 bases). Trimming stripped 3 bases from V and 7 bases from J, with 7 bases between. The germline V gene encodes CDR1 PRHDT and CDR2 FYEKMQ (reference sequence). CDR3 length: 12 amino acids. The CDR3 loop is CASSFRGQPQHF. The CDR3 region has the DNA TGTGCCAGCAGCTTCAGGGGCCAGCCCCAGCATTTT.

The chain recombines TRBV29-1 with TRBJ2-3, with D unresolved. Trimming left V 0 bases short and J 6 bases short, with 10 bases between. The length of the CDR3 is 13 residues. Germline V lookup: CDR1 SQVTM, CDR2 ANQGSEA. In nucleotides, the CDR3 is TGCAGCGTTGAAGAATCGGGTCTTGATACGCAGTATTTT. Translation gives CSVEESGLDTQYF.

The chain uses TRBV18 and TRBJ1-4, with D hard to call. This CDR3 is built from 14 residues. V was cut by 1 base and J by 0 bases, with 3 bases left in between. Germline V gene sequence: CDR1 KGHSH, CDR2 LQKENI. The CDR3 sequence is CASSPLSTNEKLFF. Here the CDR3 DNA reads TGTGCCAGCTCACCACTCTCAACTAATGAAAAACTGTTTTTT.

V and J are TRBV9 and TRBJ1-5, with TRBD1 identical over 8 bases. Per the germline V gene, CDR1 is SGDLS and CDR2 is YYNGEE. Losses at the gene ends were 3 bases for V and 2 bases for J; bases not matched to a gene: 1. CDR3 length: 14 amino acids. CDR3 coding DNA: TGTGCCAGCAGCGCGACAGGGGGCAATCAGCCCCAGCATTTT. It yields the protein CASSATGGNQPQHF.

The chain combines TRBV5-1 with TRBJ2-3; TRBD2 matches 8 bases. J was trimmed by 4 bases and V by 0 bases; bases with no gene match: 4. CDR3 size: 15 residues. CDR1 is SGHRS and CDR2 is YFSETQ in the germline V gene. CDR3 sequence reads: CASSLATGGADTQYF. The CDR3 coding sequence is TGCGCCAGCAGCTTGGCCACGGGAGGGGCAGATACGCAGTATTTT.

The CDR3 DNA reads as TGTGCCAGCAGTACAGGTTCCAATTCGGTCGGAAAACTGTTTTTT. Translated, it gives CASSTGSNSVGKLFF. The chain recombines TRBV7-8 with TRBJ1-4; a possible D gene is TRBD1 (5 bases). This CDR3 comprises 15 residues. Germline loops: CDR1 SGHVS, CDR2 FQNEAQ. V gave up 6 bases and J gave up 10 bases, with 21 bases separating them.

The genes are TRBV10-3 and TRBJ1-3; D is possibly TRBD1 (5 bases). Germline assignment: CDR1 ENHRY and CDR2 SYGVKD. Trimming shortened V by 6 bases and J by 0 bases, and 12 bases separated the two germline ends. The CDR3 extends over 15 amino acids. DNA for the CDR3: TGTGCCATCAGCGCGCAGGGTACCTCTGGAAACACCATATATTTT. It specifies CAISAQGTSGNTIYF.

The J gene is TRBJ1-1, the V gene TRBV5-4; 8 nucleotides align to TRBD1. CDR1 is SGHNT, CDR2 YYREEE, per germline (reference sequence). J lost 4 bases, V lost 5 bases, and 19 bases had no gene match. This CDR3 is built from 18 residues. DNA for the CDR3: TGTGCCAGCAGGGTAGGGTGGCAGGGACAGGTGCTGGGCACTGAAGCTTTCTTT. Protein product: CASRVGWQGQVLGTEAFF.

The J gene is TRBJ2-1, the V gene TRBV7-9, with 8 positions matching TRBD2. Trimming took 5 bases from V and 8 from J; bases not matched to a gene: 11. There are 15 residues in the CDR3. From germline, CDR1 is SEHNR and CDR2 FQNEAQ (reference sequence). CDR3 DNA sequence: TGTGCCAGCAGCCCTAGCGGGTCCACAGGCGATGAGCAGTTCTTC. It specifies CASSPSGSTGDEQFF.

Only one count was recorded for this clone. V gene TRBV27 combines with J gene TRBJ2-4, with D possibly being TRBD2 (6 bases). CDR3 size: 13 residues. V was cut by 7 bases and J by 5 bases, with 12 bases left in between. Germline-derived CDR1 and CDR2 are MNHEY and SMNVEV (reference sequence). CDR3 sequence reads: CASTPGDQNIQYF. CDR3 coding DNA: TGTGCCAGCACCCCGGGGGACCAAAACATTCAGTACTTC.

This clone was detected only a few times. The V gene is TRBV2, the J gene TRBJ2-3; D is ambiguous. Germline V gene data show CDR1 as SNHLY and CDR2 as FYNNEI. Trimming left V 8 bases short and J 4 bases short, with 16 bases between. The CDR3 consists of 14 residues. CDR3 residues: CASGPQLDADTQYF. As DNA, the CDR3 is TGTGCCAGCGGGCCTCAGCTTGATGCAGATACGCAGTATTTT.